The 13 T cell receptor beta chains presented below share a single source sample, sequenced in a study of cytomegalovirus exposure and HLA in healthy donors. Researchers ran the PCR with 60 Vbeta and 13 Jbeta primers. The table came from immunoSEQ multiplex PCR; TCRdb's copy has only in-frame clones and leaves some out. This sample has some 150,000 clones, with roughly 9.6% found just once. What was sequenced was PBMCs. The origin of the receptors is a middle-aged woman in good health and CMV-seropositive.

The chain recombines TRBV2 with TRBJ1-5; maybe TRBD1 (5 bases). Germline V lookup: CDR1 SNHLY, CDR2 FYNNEI. Trimming took off 5 bases at V and 3 bases at J, with 14 bases between the two ends. The CDR3 has 15 residues. The CDR3 nucleotides read TGTGCCAGCAGTACAGGCCAAATTCTCAATCAGCCCCAGCATTTT. This encodes CASSTGQILNQPQHF. The full variable domain, rest sourced from reference TRBV2 and TRBJ1-5, is EPEVTQTPSHQVTQMGQEVILRCVPISNHLYFYWYRQILGQKVEFLVSFYNNEISEKSEIFDDQFSVERPDGSNFTLKIRSTKLEDSAMYFCASSTGQILNQPQHFGDGTRLSIL.

This clone was observed a few times. The J gene is TRBJ1-5, the V gene TRBV2; D may be TRBD1 (5 bases). V lost 6 bases to trimming and J lost 5 bases, with 8 bases between them. This CDR3 comprises 12 residues. Germline V gene sequence: CDR1 SNHLY, CDR2 FYNNEI. The CDR3 region has the DNA TGTGCCAGCAGCAGGGAAGATCAGCCCCAGCATTTT. It codes for CASSREDQPQHF.

This clone has only a few counts. This chain links TRBV7-6 with TRBJ2-5; 7 bases line up with TRBD1. The end of the DNA fits TRBJ2-7 better, so the J call may be wrong. Germline loops: CDR1 SGHVS, CDR2 FNYEAQ. This CDR3 is built from 14 residues. CDR3 protein: CASSFSDRSYEQYF. The CDR3 region has the DNA TGTGCCAGCAGTTTCTCGGACAGGTCCTACGAGCAGTACTTC.

In its sample, this clone was seen a few times. The V and J genes are TRBV7-9 and TRBJ2-5; perhaps TRBD1 as D (5 bases). The CDR3 consists of 13 residues. In germline, CDR1 is SEHNR, CDR2 FQNEAQ (reference sequence). V lost 7 bases to trimming and J lost 4 bases, with 13 bases between them. CDR3 nucleotides: TGTGCCAGCACCTGGGGCCGCAGAGAGACCCAGTACTTC. This codes for CASTWGRRETQYF.

This chain joins TRBV9 and TRBJ2-3, with TRBD2 as a possible D gene (5 bases). V was cut by 2 bases and J by 5 bases, with 9 bases left in between. Germline loops: CDR1 SGDLS, CDR2 YYNGEE. CDR3 size: 13 residues. DNA of the CDR3: TGTGCCAGCAGCGTCGGGGATCAAGATACGCAGTATTTT. Its protein product is CASSVGDQDTQYF. Using reference TRBV9 and TRBJ2-3 for the parts outside the CDR3, the full variable domain is DSGVTQTPKHLITATGQRVTLRCSPRSGDLSVYWYQQSLDQGLQFLIQYYNGEERAKGNILERFSAQQFPDLHSELNLSSLELGDSALYFCASSVGDQDTQYFGPGTRLTVL.

This chain uses TRBV7-2 with TRBJ2-2; no reliable D call. The CDR3 has 12 amino acids. The V gene's germline CDR1 is SGHTA and CDR2 FQGNSA. The V end was cut by 2 bases, the J end by 6 bases, with 4 bases between. The CDR3, as DNA: TGTGCCAGCAGCTTATCTTCCGGGGAGCTGTTTTTT. Residues: CASSLSSGELFF. Supplemented by reference TRBV7-2 and TRBJ2-2, the full variable domain reads GAGVSQSPSNKVTEKGKDVELRCDPISGHTALYWYRQSLGQGLEFLIYFQGNSAPDKSGLPSDRFSAERTGGSVSTLTIQRTQQEDSAVYLCASSLSSGELFFGEGSRLTVL.

This clone appeared a few times. The chain combines TRBV5-4 with TRBJ1-1, with 9 bases fitting TRBD1. The CDR3 has 16 amino acids. V shed 0 bases, J shed 0 bases, and the junction held 3 bases outside the gene matches. The germline CDR1 and CDR2 sequences are SGHNT and YYREEE (reference sequence). As DNA, the CDR3 is TGTGCCAGCAGCTTGGGTGGGACAGGGATGAACACTGAAGCTTTCTTT. Its protein product is CASSLGGTGMNTEAFF.

There are a few counts of this clone. The chain combines TRBV2 with TRBJ2-3, with D possibly matching TRBD2 (5 bases). The germline V gene encodes CDR1 SNHLY and CDR2 FYNNEI. This CDR3 region has 16 residues. V shed 8 bases and J shed 0 bases, with 18 bases lying between them. CDR3 nucleotide sequence: TGTGCCAGCCTGAACAACCCGCGGGCTAGCACAGATACGCAGTATTTT. It translates to CASLNNPRASTDTQYF.

This clone was detected only a few times. The chain is built from TRBV7-2 and TRBJ2-3, with TRBD2 matching 8 bases. The CDR3 runs 15 residues. Germline V lookup: CDR1 SGHTA, CDR2 FQGNSA. V shed 2 bases and J 2 bases; nucleotides not matched to a gene: 3. CDR3 DNA: TGTGCCAGCAGCTTAAACGGGGGGGCCACAGATACGCAGTATTTT. Translating it yields CASSLNGGATDTQYF.

V gene TRBV5-1 combines with J gene TRBJ2-7; TRBD2 is a possible D gene (6 bases). This CDR3 has 15 residues. V was clipped by 1 base and J by 1 base, with 12 bases between them. Germline CDR1 SGHRS, CDR2 YFSETQ. The CDR3 protein is CASSLNVGGSYEQYF. In nucleotides, the CDR3 is TGCGCCAGCAGCTTGAACGTCGGAGGGTCCTACGAGCAGTACTTC. The variable domain in full, completed from reference TRBV5-1 and TRBJ2-7, reads KAGVTQTPRYLIKTRGQQVTLSCSPISGHRSVSWYQQTPGQGLQFLFEYFSETQRNKGNFPGRFSGRQFSNSRSEMNVSTLELGDSALYLCASSLNVGGSYEQYFGPGTRLTVT.

This chain links TRBV5-1 with TRBJ1-1; D is uncertain. The germline V and J ends were trimmed by 3 bases and 4 bases, with 10 bases remaining between them. The length of the CDR3 is 13 residues. Looked up from germline, CDR1 is SGHRS and CDR2 is YFSETQ. The CDR3 loop reads CASSSASGTEAFF. CDR3 DNA sequence: TGCGCCAGCAGCTCCGCGAGTGGCACTGAAGCTTTCTTT.

The sample holds many counts of this clone. This chain uses TRBV11-2 with TRBJ2-3; D is possibly TRBD2 (5 bases). CDR1 and CDR2 from the germline V gene are SGHAT and FQNNGV. This CDR3 is built from 16 residues. Trimming cost V 5 bases and J 1 base, with 16 bases left between them. The CDR3 sequence: CASSRPLSRGTDTQYF. The CDR3 DNA follows: TGTGCCAGCAGCCGCCCCCTATCGCGGGGCACAGATACGCAGTATTTT.

V usage is TRBV6-6 and J usage is TRBJ2-2, with a tentative D call TRBD1 (6 bases). Germline CDR1 is MNHNY and CDR2 is SVGAGI (reference sequence). The CDR3 has 13 amino acids. V lost 4 bases, J lost 6 bases, and 9 bases lay in between. The CDR3 sequence is CASSSPGAGELFF. The DNA for the CDR3 is TGTGCCAGCAGTTCTCCAGGGGCCGGGGAGCTGTTTTTT.